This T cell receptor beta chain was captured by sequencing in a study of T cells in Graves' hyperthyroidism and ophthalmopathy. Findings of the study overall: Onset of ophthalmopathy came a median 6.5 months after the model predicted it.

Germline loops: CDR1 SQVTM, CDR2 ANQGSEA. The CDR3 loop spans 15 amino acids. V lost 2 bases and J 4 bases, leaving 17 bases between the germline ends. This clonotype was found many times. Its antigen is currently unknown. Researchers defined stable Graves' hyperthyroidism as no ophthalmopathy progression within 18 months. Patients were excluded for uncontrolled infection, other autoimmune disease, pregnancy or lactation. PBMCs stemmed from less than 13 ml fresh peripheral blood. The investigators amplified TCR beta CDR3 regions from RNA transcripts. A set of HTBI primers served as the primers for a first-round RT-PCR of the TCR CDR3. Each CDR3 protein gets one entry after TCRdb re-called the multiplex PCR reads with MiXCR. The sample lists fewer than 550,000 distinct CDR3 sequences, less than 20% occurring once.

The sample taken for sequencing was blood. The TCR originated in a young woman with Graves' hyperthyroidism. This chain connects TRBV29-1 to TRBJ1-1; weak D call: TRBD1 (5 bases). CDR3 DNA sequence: TGCAGCGTTGAAATCTGGGGACGGAGAGGCACTGAAGCTTTCTTT. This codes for CSVEIWGRRGTEAFF.